The table lists the clone carrying this T cell receptor (beta chain) with a few counts. Its target is not known. The genes and germline here are from mouse. From the germline J gene comes the end of the CDR3, since the read stops 4 residues before it. This sample is drawn from a study of CD8+ T cells in alopecia areata. Background on the study: Recipient mice, approximately 6-10-week-old female C3H/HeJ animals, received skin from 6-12-month-old C3H/HeJ graft donors with spontaneous alopecia. Overall study results and limits: Especially in alopecia totalis/universalis, lesional scalp showed greater clonality than normal scalp did. Mice showed clearer TCR sharing than patients did, a gap that was possibly HLA-related.

The authors sorted pooled cutaneous lymph node cells using CD4, CD8alpha, NKG2D, NKG2ACE and other markers. cDNA reverse transcribed from extracted RNA served as the sequencing template. Clones were read by immunoSEQ multiplex PCR, and TCRdb kept only the in-frame ones, dropping some. The repertoire consists of 200,000 to 300,000 clones, none detected only once. The CDR3 has 15 residues. Germline V gene data show CDR1 as NSQYPW and CDR2 as LRSPGD (reference sequence). Germline trimming cut 0 bases from V and 1 base from J; bases unmatched to any gene: 2. Sequenced material: CD4+ T cells sorted from a lymph node. V usage is TRBV1 and J usage is TRBJ2-7; 8 bases are shared with TRBD2. The clonotype originates from a C3H/HeJ mouse with alopecia areata. The MHC haplotype recorded for the strain is H2-k. CDR3 DNA (partial): TGCACCTGCAGTGCAGATAACTGGGGGTCCTAT. Its translation is CTCSADNWGSY. The CDR3, in full, reads CTCSADNWGSYEQYF.